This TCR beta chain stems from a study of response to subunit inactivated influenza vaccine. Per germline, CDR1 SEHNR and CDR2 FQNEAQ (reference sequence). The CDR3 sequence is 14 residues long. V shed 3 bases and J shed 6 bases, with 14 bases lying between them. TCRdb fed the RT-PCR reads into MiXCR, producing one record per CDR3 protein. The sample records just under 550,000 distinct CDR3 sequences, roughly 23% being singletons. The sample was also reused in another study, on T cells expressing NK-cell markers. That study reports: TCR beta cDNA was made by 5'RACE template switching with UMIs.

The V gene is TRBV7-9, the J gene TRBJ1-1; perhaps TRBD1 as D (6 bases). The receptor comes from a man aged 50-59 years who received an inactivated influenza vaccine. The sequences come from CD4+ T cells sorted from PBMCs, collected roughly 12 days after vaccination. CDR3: CASSFLIQGAEAFF. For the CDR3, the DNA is TGTGCCAGCAGCTTCTTAATACAGGGCGCTGAAGCTTTCTTT.